These 28 T cell receptor beta chains originate from one sample sequenced in a study. From the 5' RACE reads, TCRdb called clonotypes with MiXCR, one entry per CDR3 protein. In the table there are 62,000 or so distinct CDR3 sequences, about 20% of which are singletons. Material: memory CD4+ T cells sorted from a lymph node. Subset of the sample: memory CD4+ T cells, CD4+CD45RO+CD25-. Receptors originate from a female donor with breast cancer.

This clonotype is classed as medium-sized. The gene calls are TRBV7-9 and TRBJ2-1; D remains unclear. Looked up from germline, CDR1 is SEHNR and CDR2 is FQNEAQ (reference sequence). The CDR3 length is 11 residues. V was shortened by 1 base and J by 12 bases, with 7 bases between the two germline ends. The CDR3 reads CASSLVSGQFF. As DNA, the CDR3 is TGTGCCAGCAGCTTAGTCTCCGGGCAGTTCTTC.

CDR3 amino acids: CSASQTGDRGSPLHF. In DNA form, the CDR3 reads TGCAGTGCTAGCCAAACAGGCGATAGGGGGTCACCCCTCCACTTT. V is TRBV20-1 and J is TRBJ1-6; D might be TRBD1 (6 bases). The germline CDR1 and CDR2 sequences are DFQATT and SNEGSKA (reference sequence). CDR3 length: 15 residues. Trimming cost V 3 bases and J 10 bases, with 19 bases left between them.

The V and J genes are TRBV11-2 and TRBJ2-2; D unresolved. Deletions cut 1 base from V and 2 bases from J, with 5 bases between. The germline CDR1 and CDR2 sequences are SGHAT and FQNNGV. This CDR3 region has 14 residues. The CDR3 sequence is CASSLVINTGELFF. CDR3 DNA: TGTGCCAGCAGCTTAGTGATAAACACCGGGGAGCTGTTTTTT.

The gene calls are TRBV11-3 and TRBJ1-2; D is perhaps TRBD1 (6 bases). This CDR3 region has 16 residues. With 3 bases removed from V and 0 bases from J, the gap between germline ends came to 14 bases. Germline lookup yields CDR1 SGHNT and CDR2 YENEEA. The CDR3 DNA reads TGTGCCAGCAGCTTGTCAGGCAAGGGGGCTAACTATGGCTACACCTTC. Its protein product is CASSLSGKGANYGYTF.

Only a few counts were recorded for this clonotype. The CDR3 spells CASSGWDLMASPLHF. In DNA, the CDR3 is TGTGCCAGCAGTGGGTGGGACCTCATGGCTTCACCCCTCCACTTT. This sequence joins TRBV6-1 and TRBJ1-6; D may be TRBD1 (5 bases). The CDR3 has 15 amino acids. The V gene lost 4 bases and the J gene lost 9 bases, with 16 bases spanning the gap. CDR1 MNHNS and CDR2 SASEGT come from the germline V gene.

This clonotype was seen ten or more times. The rearrangement uses TRBV6-1 and TRBJ1-1; weak D call: TRBD1 (6 bases). Germline values: CDR1 MNHNS, CDR2 SASEGT. The CDR3 covers 13 residues. Between the trimmed V and J ends, which lost 4 bases and 11 bases, there was a span of 17 bases. The CDR3 sequence is CASSARRGGAAFF. The CDR3 DNA is TGTGCCAGCAGTGCGCGTCGGGGGGGCGCTGCTTTCTTT.

This clonotype has more than one count but fewer than ten. The V and J genes are TRBV5-1 and TRBJ1-1; D gene ambiguous. Trimming removed 0 bases at V and 1 base at J, with 7 bases between. The germline gives CDR1 SGHRS, CDR2 YFSETQ. The CDR3 extends over 14 amino acids. The CDR3 sequence: CASSLEAGNTEAFF. DNA for the CDR3: TGCGCCAGCAGCTTGGAGGCAGGGAACACTGAAGCTTTCTTT. Full variable domain (outside the CDR3, taken from reference TRBV5-1 and TRBJ1-1): KAGVTQTPRYLIKTRGQQVTLSCSPISGHRSVSWYQQTPGQGLQFLFEYFSETQRNKGNFPGRFSGRQFSNSRSEMNVSTLELGDSALYLCASSLEAGNTEAFFGQGTRLTVV.

This clonotype was detected only a few times. The rearrangement uses TRBV28 and TRBJ2-5; the D gene is possibly TRBD1 (6 bases). CDR1 is MDHEN and CDR2 is SYDVKM in the germline V gene. The CDR3 runs to 15 residues. V lost 4 bases to trimming and J lost 5 bases, with 17 bases between them. Here the CDR3 DNA reads TGTGCCAGCAGTTCTCTACAGGGTAATACGGAGACCCAGTACTTC. As protein: CASSSLQGNTETQYF. Variable domain in full (rest from reference TRBV28 and TRBJ2-5): DVKVTQSSRYLVKRTGEKVFLECVQDMDHENMFWYRQDPGLGLRLIYFSYDVKMKEKGDIPEGYSVSREKKERFSLILESASTNQTSMYLCASSSLQGNTETQYFGPGTRLLVL.

The chain couples TRBV6-2 or TRBV6-3 to TRBJ2-5; 10 bases fit TRBD1. This CDR3 contains 14 residues. Trimming at V came to 5 bases and at J to 7 bases, leaving 7 bases not matched to a gene. The germline gives CDR1 MNHEY, CDR2 SVGEGT. The CDR3 DNA reads TGTGCCAGCAGTGCGGACAGGGGGTTAGGGACCCAGTACTTC. Encoded protein: CASSADRGLGTQYF.

With respect to this clonotype: The junction does not match germline at one end; this may be a read error. The chain uses TRBV7-9 and TRBJ2-3; unclear D gene. From germline, CDR1 is SEHNR and CDR2 FQNEAQ (reference sequence). The CDR3 is made up of 16 amino acids. CDR3 protein: CASSRPGESSVDTQYF. In DNA form, the CDR3 reads TGTGCTAGCAGCCGTCCGGGCGAGAGTTCTGTAGATACGCAGTATTTT.

This clonotype was found many times. The chain joins TRBV20-1 to TRBJ1-3; 8 nucleotides agree with TRBD1. Germline CDR1 is DFQATT and CDR2 is SNEGSKA (reference sequence). The CDR3 sequence is 13 residues long. With V trimmed by 6 bases and J by 4 bases, 5 bases remained unmatched. The CDR3 reads CSATDREGNTIYF. In DNA form, the CDR3 reads TGCAGTGCCACGGACAGGGAAGGAAACACCATATATTTT.

The genes are TRBV6-6 and TRBJ2-4; 8 nucleotides align to TRBD1. There are 14 residues in the CDR3. Germline CDR1 and CDR2: MNHNY and SVGAGI (reference sequence). The ends lost 4 bases at V and 6 bases at J; junction bases unmatched: 5. The CDR3 protein is CASSFGQGGNIQYF. The CDR3 region has the DNA TGTGCCAGCAGTTTTGGACAGGGCGGAAACATTCAGTACTTC.

In this sample, this clonotype turned up a few times. This rearrangement joins TRBV6-6 to TRBJ2-7; tentative D call: TRBD2 (6 bases). Germline V gene lookup returns CDR1 MNHNY and CDR2 SVGAGI (reference sequence). The CDR3 contains 14 residues. Trimming removed 5 bases at V and 1 base at J, with 12 bases between. The CDR3 DNA follows: TGTGCCAGCAGTCCGACGGGGAGGTCCTACGAGCAGTACTTC. It specifies CASSPTGRSYEQYF.

The CDR3 bases are TGTGCCAGCAGCGATCCGCTCCAGGTCAACAATGAGCAGTTCTTC. Protein sequence: CASSDPLQVNNEQFF. The rearrangement uses TRBV9 and TRBJ2-1; no reliable D call. The CDR3 has 15 amino acids. Germline lookup yields CDR1 SGDLS and CDR2 YYNGEE. Trimming removed 3 bases from V and 5 bases from J, with 15 bases in between.

This clonotype was counted only a few times. This chain links TRBV18 with TRBJ2-5, with 7 nucleotides matching TRBD2. CDR3 length: 14 amino acids. V shed 6 bases, J shed 2 bases, and the junction held 6 bases outside the gene matches. The germline gives CDR1 KGHSH, CDR2 LQKENI. CDR3 in amino acids: CASSPGLIQETQYF. CDR3 coding DNA: TGTGCCAGCTCCCCGGGACTAATACAAGAGACCCAGTACTTC. The entire variable domain, with the rest obtained from reference TRBV18 and TRBJ2-5, is as follows: NAGVMQNPRHLVRRRGQEARLRCSPMKGHSHVYWYRQLPEEGLKFMVYLQKENIIDESGMPKERFSAEFPKEGPSILRIQQVVRGDSAAYFCASSPGLIQETQYFGPGTRLLVL.

The chain couples TRBV7-8 to TRBJ1-2; D is ambiguous. The CDR3 is made up of 13 amino acids. Germline CDR1 and CDR2: SGHVS and FQNEAQ. Trimming took 5 bases from V and 0 from J, leaving 7 bases between them. CDR3 protein: CASSIGTNYGYTF. In DNA form, the CDR3 reads TGTGCCAGCAGCATCGGGACTAACTATGGCTACACCTTC.

This clonotype was seen only a few times. The chain uses TRBV7-2 and TRBJ2-5; 7 nucleotides line up with TRBD1. The CDR3 totals 11 residues. V lost 10 bases, J lost 4 bases, and 3 bases stayed unmatched. Per germline, CDR1 SGHTA and CDR2 FQGNSA. The CDR3 loop reads CATRDRETQYF. The CDR3 coding sequence is TGTGCCACACGGGACAGAGAGACCCAGTACTTC. The whole variable domain, remainder taken from reference TRBV7-2 and TRBJ2-5, is GAGVSQSPSNKVTEKGKDVELRCDPISGHTALYWYRQSLGQGLEFLIYFQGNSAPDKSGLPSDRFSAERTGGSVSTLTIQRTQQEDSAVYLCATRDRETQYFGPGTRLLVL.

This clonotype was recorded a few times. The chain recombines TRBV3-1 with TRBJ2-1, with D possibly matching TRBD2 (5 bases). The CDR3 has 15 amino acids. The V gene's germline CDR1 is LGHDT and CDR2 YNNKEL (reference sequence). Between the trimmed V and J ends, which lost 8 bases and 0 bases, there was a span of 14 bases. The CDR3, as DNA: TGTGCCAGCGCGAGGACTCGAAGCTCCTACAATGAGCAGTTCTTC. It translates to CASARTRSSYNEQFF.

Regarding this clonotype: One end of the junction is discordant with germline, which a read error may explain. The chain recombines TRBV12-3 or TRBV12-4 with TRBJ1-2; TRBD1 matches 9 bases. CDR3 length: 15 residues. The CDR3 loop is CAISRRDREDDGYTF. DNA for the CDR3: TGTGCCATCAGTCGCCGGGACAGGGAGGACGATGGCTACACCTTC.

This chain joins TRBV13 and TRBJ1-6, with D uncertain. The CDR3 is made up of 13 amino acids. Trimming cost V 6 bases and J 6 bases, with 9 bases left between them. Looked up from germline, CDR1 is PRHDT and CDR2 is FYEKMQ (reference sequence). CDR3 residues: CASSSNSNSPLHF. As DNA, the CDR3 is TGTGCCAGCAGTTCTAACAGTAATTCACCCCTCCACTTT.

This sequence joins TRBV5-1 and TRBJ2-3; possibly TRBD2 for D (6 bases). V was clipped by 0 bases and J by 0 bases, with 14 bases between them. The CDR3 has 17 amino acids. Germline loops: CDR1 SGHRS, CDR2 YFSETQ. The CDR3 protein is CASSLATSSVSTDTQYF. In DNA, the CDR3 is TGCGCCAGCAGCTTGGCCACGTCTAGCGTAAGCACAGATACGCAGTATTTT.

This chain connects TRBV5-1 to TRBJ1-2; a weak D match, TRBD1 (5 bases). The CDR3 sequence is 18 residues long. The germline CDR1 and CDR2 sequences are SGHRS and YFSETQ. The V end lost 1 base, the J end lost 4 bases, and 23 bases lay between the germline ends. The CDR3 loop reads CASSLLPLDSRGGYGYTF. CDR3 coding DNA: TGCGCCAGCAGCTTGCTGCCCCTAGATAGCCGGGGGGGCTATGGCTACACCTTC.

J is TRBJ2-1 and V is TRBV20-1; 16 bases are shared with TRBD2. This CDR3 is 15 amino acids long. Trimming took 1 base from V and 9 from J; bases not matched to a gene: 3. From germline, CDR1 is DFQATT and CDR2 SNEGSKA (reference sequence). The CDR3 region is CSARGGTSGRGEQFF. CDR3 bases: TGCAGTGCTAGAGGAGGGACTAGCGGGAGGGGTGAGCAGTTCTTC.

In regard to this clonotype: Sequence at one end of the junction differs from germline and may be a read error. The rearrangement links TRBV6-1 to TRBJ2-2; 7 bases match TRBD2. CDR3 length: 16 residues. Germline CDR1 MNHNS, CDR2 SASEGT. Here the CDR3 DNA reads TGTGCCAGCGAGTGGGTTAGCGGGTCGAACACCGGGGAGCTGTTCTTT. Its protein product is CASEWVSGSNTGELFF.

This clonotype was picked up many times. The rearrangement joins TRBV6-6 to TRBJ1-1, with D tentatively TRBD1 (5 bases). From germline, CDR1 is MNHNY and CDR2 SVGAGI (reference sequence). The CDR3 is 14 amino acids. Trimming removed 6 bases from V and 0 bases from J, with 11 bases in between. For the CDR3, the DNA is TGTGCCAGCAGCCACCAGGGAATGAACACTGAAGCTTTCTTT. Its translation is CASSHQGMNTEAFF.

The CDR3 nucleotides are TGTGCCAGCAGCCAAGATCCTGGGGCCAACGTCCTGACTTTC. Its protein is CASSQDPGANVLTF. The chain couples TRBV3-1 to TRBJ2-6; D unclear. There are 14 residues in the CDR3. Trimming stripped 0 bases from V and 2 bases from J, with 2 bases between. Germline CDR1 and CDR2: LGHDT and YNNKEL (reference sequence).

V and J are TRBV7-2 and TRBJ2-1; D is unclear. The CDR3 is 13 amino acids. Trimming left V 0 bases short and J 5 bases short, with 5 bases between. From germline, CDR1 is SGHTA and CDR2 FQGNSA. The CDR3 spells CASSLAGNNEQFF. CDR3 DNA sequence: TGTGCCAGCAGCTTAGCGGGGAACAATGAGCAGTTCTTC.

This clonotype was observed many times. V is TRBV20-1 and J is TRBJ1-1, with D possibly matching TRBD1 (6 bases). Between the trimmed V and J ends, which lost 1 base and 2 bases, there was a span of 11 bases. This CDR3 has 14 residues. Germline V gene sequence: CDR1 DFQATT, CDR2 SNEGSKA (reference sequence). CDR3 DNA: TGCAGTGCTAGAGCCCGGACAGCAAACACTGAAGCTTTCTTT. This gives the protein CSARARTANTEAFF.